The rows below give T cell receptor beta chains drawn from one sample of a study of post-analysis software for immune sequencing data. MiXCR, applied by TCRdb to the PCR reads, yields one record per CDR3 protein. The sample holds 650,000 to 850,000 distinct CDR3 sequences, just over 45% seen once. The specimen was blood. The receptor source for this set is a girl under 18 with multiple sclerosis. The CDR3 runs from the conserved cysteine through the conserved F or W. Fields, in order: V gene, J gene, clone size, D gene, CDR3 protein, CDR3 DNA. D genes are given only for firm matches. A row's size may be missing; if present it is once, few, many or a size class.

V: TRBV3-1; J: TRBJ1-2; size: once; D: TRBD1; CDR3: CASSHLLPGQGNGPVALRPGYTF; DNA: TGTGCCAGCAGCCACCTCCTGCCGGGACAGGGGAATGGACCGGTCGCCCTCCGGCCGGGCTACACCTTC
V: TRBV7-8; J: TRBJ1-4; size: .; D: TRBD1; CDR3: CASSRRGINEKLFF; DNA: TGTGCCAGCAGCCGCAGGGGGATAAATGAAAAACTGTTTTTT
V: TRBV29-1; J: TRBJ2-1; size: few; D: TRBD2; CDR3: CSILPGLAGNEQFF; DNA: TGCAGCATCCTGCCGGGACTAGCGGGCAATGAGCAGTTCTTC
V: TRBV19; J: TRBJ1-1; size: .; D: .; CDR3: CASSIRAGALNTEAFF; DNA: TGTGCCAGTAGTATACGAGCAGGGGCCCTGAACACTGAAGCTTTCTTT
V: TRBV9; J: TRBJ1-4; size: .; D: TRBD1; CDR3: CASSAGGATNEKLFF; DNA: TGTGCCAGCAGCGCAGGGGGCGCGACTAATGAAAAACTGTTTTTT
V: TRBV29-1; J: TRBJ2-1; size: .; D: .; CDR3: CSSSGTRSYNEQFF; DNA: TGCAGCTCCTCAGGAACCCGCTCCTACAATGAGCAGTTCTTC
V: TRBV9; J: TRBJ2-1; size: few; D: .; CDR3: CASSAPGLSNGEQFF; DNA: TGTGCCAGCAGCGCCCCGGGACTCTCAAATGGTGAGCAGTTCTTC
V: TRBV11-1; J: TRBJ2-5; size: few; D: TRBD2; CDR3: CASSSRTSGQETQYF; DNA: TGTGCCAGCAGCTCACGTACTAGCGGACAAGAGACCCAGTACTTC
V: TRBV11-2; J: TRBJ2-1; size: .; D: .; CDR3: CASSLGPAAEQFF; DNA: TGTGCCAGCAGCTTGGGACCCGCCGCGGAGCAGTTCTTC
V: TRBV10-3; J: TRBJ2-7; size: .; D: .; CDR3: CAISSRGSGTYEQYF; DNA: TGTGCCATCAGTTCCCGGGGGAGTGGGACCTACGAGCAGTACTTC
V: TRBV6-5; J: TRBJ1-1; size: .; D: TRBD1; CDR3: CATGPLDRVNTEAFF; DNA: TGTGCCACCGGACCCCTGGACAGGGTGAACACTGAAGCTTTCTTT
V: TRBV6-5; J: TRBJ2-5; size: once; D: .; CDR3: CASSTVEGSGWETQYF; DNA: TGTGCCAGCAGTACCGTTGAGGGGAGTGGGTGGGAGACCCAGTACTTC
V: TRBV28; J: TRBJ2-5; size: few; D: .; CDR3: CASSFPQQGSQETQYF; DNA: TGTGCCAGCAGTTTCCCCCAACAGGGATCCCAAGAGACCCAGTACTTC
V: TRBV12-3/TRBV12-4; J: TRBJ1-2; size: .; D: .; CDR3: CASSLGGQHWYGYTF; DNA: TGTGCCAGCAGTTTAGGGGGCCAACATTGGTATGGCTACACCTTC
V: TRBV5-1; J: TRBJ2-5; size: few; D: TRBD2; CDR3: CASSLNSGRRETQYF; DNA: TGCGCCAGCAGCTTGAATAGCGGGAGGAGGGAGACCCAGTACTTC
V: TRBV7-8; J: TRBJ2-7; size: .; D: TRBD2; CDR3: CASSPRLAGINEQYF; DNA: TGTGCCAGCAGCCCCAGACTAGCGGGTATCAATGAGCAGTACTTC
V: TRBV7-9; J: TRBJ2-3; size: .; D: .; CDR3: CASSTPTPAIWTDTQYF; DNA: TGTGCCAGCAGCACTCCAACCCCCGCAATCTGGACAGATACGCAGTATTTT
V: TRBV12-3/TRBV12-4; J: TRBJ1-2; size: few; D: .; CDR3: CASSFEGSYGYTF; DNA: TGTGCCAGCAGTTTCGAGGGGAGCTATGGCTACACCTTC
V: TRBV20-1; J: TRBJ2-7; size: few; D: .; CDR3: CSARSRDLVAYEQYF; DNA: TGCAGTGCACGGAGCCGGGACTTGGTCGCCTACGAGCAGTACTTC
V: TRBV5-1; J: TRBJ1-1; size: .; D: TRBD1; CDR3: CASSLVYWGDSPNTEAFF; DNA: TGCGCCAGCAGCTTGGTTTATTGGGGGGACAGCCCCAACACTGAAGCTTTCTTT
V: TRBV29-1; J: TRBJ2-2; size: .; D: .; CDR3: CSVGRGGGELFF; DNA: TGCAGCGTTGGCAGGGGTGGCGGGGAGCTGTTTTTT
V: TRBV7-6; J: TRBJ2-7; size: .; D: TRBD2; CDR3: CASSLNPSGGKYEQYF; DNA: TGTGCCAGCAGCCTCAACCCTAGCGGTGGCAAGTACGAGCAGTACTTC
V: TRBV20-1; J: TRBJ1-1; size: .; D: TRBD1; CDR3: CSATGQGAKLNTEAFF; DNA: TGCAGTGCTACCGGACAGGGGGCAAAACTGAACACTGAAGCTTTCTTT
V: TRBV27; J: TRBJ2-1; size: many; D: TRBD2; CDR3: CASIGLADINEQFF; DNA: TGTGCCAGCATAGGGCTAGCGGATATCAATGAGCAGTTCTTC
V: TRBV9; J: TRBJ1-1; size: .; D: .; CDR3: CASSPMGVVNTEAFF; DNA: TGTGCCAGCAGCCCGATGGGAGTAGTTAACACTGAAGCTTTCTTT
V: TRBV6-1; J: TRBJ2-4; size: many; D: .; CDR3: CASSITGSRNKQYF; DNA: TGTGCCAGCAGTATAACAGGGAGTCGGAATAAGCAGTACTTC
V: TRBV12-3/TRBV12-4; J: TRBJ2-7; size: .; D: .; CDR3: CASSPGDSGEQYF; DNA: TGTGCCAGCAGTCCAGGCGACAGCGGCGAGCAGTACTTC
V: TRBV6-1; J: TRBJ2-1; size: .; D: TRBD2; CDR3: CASASGSSDEQFF; DNA: TGTGCCAGCGCTAGCGGGTCGTCGGATGAGCAGTTCTTC